What follows are 30 T cell receptor beta chains derived from one specimen sequenced in a study of technical replicates of blood from several donors. Data came from immunoSEQ multiplex PCR; TCRdb stores just in-frame clones and leaves some out. The sample includes over 90,000 clones, approximately 96% of them seen just once. The sequenced material came from T cells isolated from PBMCs. These receptors were collected from a human donor in good health.

This clone was observed a single time. The genes are TRBV6-5 and TRBJ2-1, with 9 bases matching TRBD2. Germline V gene sequence: CDR1 MNHEY, CDR2 SVGAGI. CDR3 length: 14 residues. The V gene end was trimmed by 7 bases and the J gene end by 8 bases; junction bases not matched to a gene: 9. The chain's CDR3 is CASTRTSDPHEQFF. The CDR3 DNA is TGTGCCAGCACAAGGACTAGCGATCCCCATGAGCAGTTCTTC.

The CDR3 spells CASSPELAAYNEQFF. DNA of the CDR3: TGTGCCAGCAGCCCTGAACTAGCAGCCTACAATGAGCAGTTCTTC. The V gene is TRBV7-9, the J gene TRBJ2-1; tentative D call: TRBD2 (6 bases). CDR3 length: 15 residues. V dropped 5 bases and J dropped 2 bases, with 13 bases sitting between them. Per germline, CDR1 SEHNR and CDR2 FQNEAQ (reference sequence). Full variable domain (outside the CDR3, taken from reference TRBV7-9 and TRBJ2-1): DTGVSQNPRHKITKRGQNVTFRCDPISEHNRLYWYRQTLGQGPEFLTYFQNEAQLEKSRLLSDRFSAERPKGSFSTLEIQRTEQGDSAMYLCASSPELAAYNEQFFGPGTRLTVL.

The CDR3 sequence is CAWSTSRYEQYF. CDR3 DNA: TGTGCCTGGAGTACCAGTCGCTACGAGCAGTACTTC. V is TRBV30 and J is TRBJ2-7, with unresolved D. The CDR3 runs to 12 residues. V gave up 2 bases and J gave up 3 bases, with 8 bases separating them. Germline CDR1 and CDR2: GTSNPN and SVGIG (reference sequence).

The chain has TRBV25-1 and TRBJ1-2; the D is unclear. The germline V gene encodes CDR1 MGHDK and CDR2 SYGVNS. Trimming cost V 6 bases and J 4 bases, with 12 bases left between them. The CDR3 consists of 13 residues. The DNA of the CDR3 is TGTGCCAGCAGCGAAGCCGGGTCCTATGGCTACACCTTC. It specifies CASSEAGSYGYTF.

The V gene is TRBV19, the J gene TRBJ1-1; 8 bases match TRBD1. The CDR3 consists of 13 residues. With 6 bases clipped from V and 5 bases from J, the junction kept 5 bases outside the gene matches. The germline CDR1 and CDR2 sequences are LNHDA and SQIVND (reference sequence). CDR3 nucleotides: TGTGCCAGTAGGCAACAGGGGGGGACTGAAGCTTTCTTT. Translated, it gives CASRQQGGTEAFF. The full variable domain, with the rest looked up from reference TRBV19 and TRBJ1-1, is DGGITQSPKYLFRKEGQNVTLSCEQNLNHDAMYWYRQDPGQGLRLIYYSQIVNDFQKGDIAEGYSVSREKKESFPLTVTSAQKNPTAFYLCASRQQGGTEAFFGQGTRLTVV.

The chain's CDR3 is CASSLVVVDTQYF. DNA for the CDR3: TGTGCCAGCAGCTTAGTAGTAGTAGATACGCAGTATTTT. The gene calls are TRBV11-2 and TRBJ2-3; D ambiguous. The CDR3 covers 13 residues. Trimming shortened V by 1 base and J by 5 bases, and 7 bases separated the two germline ends. Germline V gene lookup returns CDR1 SGHAT and CDR2 FQNNGV.

Only one count was recorded for this clone. V gene TRBV27 combines with J gene TRBJ2-5, with a possible D match to TRBD1 (5 bases). Trimming removed 3 bases at V and 1 base at J, with 9 bases between. The CDR3 length is 14 residues. Germline-derived CDR1 and CDR2 are MNHEY and SMNVEV (reference sequence). The CDR3 DNA reads as TGTGCCAGCAGTTTTCAGGGTAGCCAAGAGACCCAGTACTTC. Translated, it gives CASSFQGSQETQYF.

The gene calls are TRBV2 and TRBJ2-7, with 11 bases fitting TRBD1. With 4 bases clipped from V and 3 bases from J, the junction kept 20 bases outside the gene matches. CDR1 is SNHLY, CDR2 FYNNEI, per germline. This CDR3 has 20 residues. As DNA, the CDR3 is TGTGCCAGCAGTGTTGACTGGGGGACAGGGGGGCTAGCGGTCTACTACGAGCAGTACTTC. Translated, it gives CASSVDWGTGGLAVYYEQYF.

The chain employs TRBV5-1 and TRBJ1-1; a possible D gene is TRBD1 (5 bases). With 1 base removed from V and 0 bases from J, the gap between germline ends came to 10 bases. Germline values: CDR1 SGHRS, CDR2 YFSETQ. There are 15 residues in the CDR3. The CDR3 DNA reads TGCGCCAGCAGCTTGTCGGGGGGAATGAACACTGAAGCTTTCTTT. It yields the protein CASSLSGGMNTEAFF.

The gene calls are TRBV9 and TRBJ2-2; 9 bases agree with TRBD2. Trimming took 0 bases from V and 5 from J; bases not matched to a gene: 8. CDR1 SGDLS and CDR2 YYNGEE come from the germline V gene. The CDR3 contains 17 residues. The DNA of the CDR3 is TGTGCCAGCAGCGTAGAATTAGCGGGAGCGCTGACCGGGGAGCTGTTTTTT. This translates into CASSVELAGALTGELFF.

This sequence joins TRBV29-1 and TRBJ2-1; no definite D call. This CDR3 comprises 15 residues. V was pared by 3 bases and J by 0 bases, with 12 bases between. Germline V gene sequence: CDR1 SQVTM, CDR2 ANQGSEA. For the CDR3, the DNA is TGCAGCGTTGATCCGACTGAACGCTCCTACAATGAGCAGTTCTTC. Its protein product is CSVDPTERSYNEQFF.

The V gene is TRBV13, the J gene TRBJ2-5, with 9 bases that match TRBD1. CDR1 is PRHDT and CDR2 is FYEKMQ in the germline V gene (reference sequence). The CDR3 spans 14 residues. Unmatched junction bases numbered 5, after V lost 4 bases and J lost 5 bases. The CDR3 region is CASSWDRVSETQYF. CDR3 sequence (DNA): TGTGCCAGCAGCTGGGACAGGGTCTCCGAGACCCAGTACTTC.

The J gene is TRBJ1-1, the V gene TRBV6-6, with D maybe TRBD1 (5 bases). The CDR3 is made up of 13 amino acids. Germline V gene sequence: CDR1 MNHNY, CDR2 SVGAGI (reference sequence). The germline V and J ends were trimmed by 6 bases and 4 bases, with 12 bases remaining between them. In DNA, the CDR3 is TGTGCCAGCAGCATAGGGGTGATCACTGAAGCTTTCTTT. Translating gives CASSIGVITEAFF.

With respect to this clone: Its ends do not fully match the called genes, so a read error is possible. V is TRBV6-1 and J is TRBJ2-4, with 7 bases aligning to TRBD1. Germline V CDR1 and CDR2: MNHNS, SASEGT. CDR3 size: 12 residues. CDR3 region: CASSEDRTGYGF. CDR3 bases: TGTGCCAGCAGTGAAGACAGGACAGGATACGGCTTC.

The chain carries TRBV30 and TRBJ2-1; 14 bases are a match to TRBD2. The V gene end was trimmed by 3 bases and the J gene end by 6 bases; junction bases not matched to a gene: 4. Looked up from germline, CDR1 is GTSNPN and CDR2 is SVGIG (reference sequence). The CDR3 length is 15 residues. CDR3: CAWSLGLAGANEQFF. The CDR3 bases are TGTGCCTGGAGCCTGGGACTAGCGGGAGCCAATGAGCAGTTCTTC.

The chain carries TRBV21-1 and TRBJ1-1; TRBD1 reflects the table's D call only, with no check against the DNA. TRBV21-1 corresponds to a pseudogene. CDR3 length equals 19 residues. In DNA form, the CDR3 reads TGTGCCAGCAGCAAGACAGGACAGGGGCCCTCCGTAGGGAACACTGAAGCTTTCTTT. This gives the protein CASSKTGQGPSVGNTEAFF.

The chain links TRBV6-6 to TRBJ1-2; D gene unclear. V was cut by 4 bases and J by 4 bases, with 10 bases left in between. This CDR3 is built from 13 residues. Looked up from germline, CDR1 is MNHNY and CDR2 is SVGAGI (reference sequence). This CDR3 is CASSSEGSYGYTF. CDR3 DNA sequence: TGTGCCAGCAGTTCTGAAGGGAGCTATGGCTACACCTTC.

The chain employs TRBV19 and TRBJ2-1, with D perhaps matching TRBD2 (5 bases). Deletions cut 0 bases from V and 9 bases from J, with 12 bases between. In germline, CDR1 is LNHDA, CDR2 SQIVND (reference sequence). This CDR3 has 14 amino acids. The CDR3 spells CASSIEDSFGEQFF. The CDR3 region has the DNA TGTGCCAGTAGTATAGAGGACTCGTTCGGTGAGCAGTTCTTC.

This chain uses TRBV19 with TRBJ1-3, with TRBD1 matching over 9 bases. The CDR3 has 16 amino acids. V dropped 4 bases and J dropped 2; count of bases not matched to a gene: 6. Germline V gene data show CDR1 as LNHDA and CDR2 as SQIVND (reference sequence). The CDR3 here is CASSRDRDFAGNTIYF. DNA of the CDR3: TGTGCCAGTAGTAGGGACAGGGATTTTGCTGGAAACACCATATATTTT. The entire variable domain, with the rest obtained from reference TRBV19 and TRBJ1-3, is as follows: DGGITQSPKYLFRKEGQNVTLSCEQNLNHDAMYWYRQDPGQGLRLIYYSQIVNDFQKGDIAEGYSVSREKKESFPLTVTSAQKNPTAFYLCASSRDRDFAGNTIYFGEGSWLTVV.

The genes are TRBV11-2 and TRBJ1-1; TRBD1 matches at 7 bases. V was clipped by 5 bases and J by 2 bases; unmatched bases: 2. Germline values: CDR1 SGHAT, CDR2 FQNNGV. This CDR3 comprises 13 residues. The CDR3 nucleotides are TGTGCCAGCAGCCGACAGGGAAACACTGAAGCTTTCTTT. Protein: CASSRQGNTEAFF.

The V gene is TRBV19, the J gene TRBJ1-1; TRBD1 agrees at 7 bases. CDR1 and CDR2 (germline): LNHDA, SQIVND (reference sequence). This CDR3 is 15 amino acids long. The V and J ends lost 7 bases and 2 bases, in that order; junction bases with no gene match: 10. The CDR3 nucleotides read TGTGCCAGTAATAAACCGGGACAGTTAAACACTGAAGCTTTCTTT. The encoded protein is CASNKPGQLNTEAFF.

The chain is built from TRBV9 and TRBJ2-1, with TRBD2 identical over 11 bases. This CDR3 is 15 amino acids long. CDR1 and CDR2 (germline): SGDLS, YYNGEE. V lost 0 bases, J lost 7 bases, and 3 bases stayed unmatched. CDR3 residues: CASSVVVAGGNEQFF. The CDR3 DNA reads as TGTGCCAGCAGCGTAGTTGTAGCGGGAGGGAATGAGCAGTTCTTC. Combining the CDR3 with reference TRBV9 and TRBJ2-1 gives the whole variable domain DSGVTQTPKHLITATGQRVTLRCSPRSGDLSVYWYQQSLDQGLQFLIQYYNGEERAKGNILERFSAQQFPDLHSELNLSSLELGDSALYFCASSVVVAGGNEQFFGPGTRLTVL.

The genes are TRBV6-5 and TRBJ1-1; the match to TRBD1 covers 12 bases. This CDR3 region has 15 residues. V trimming: 6 bases; J trimming: 6 bases; junction bases outside the gene matches: 8. The germline CDR1 and CDR2 sequences are MNHEY and SVGAGI. The CDR3, as DNA: TGTGCCAGCAGCCCGGGACAGGGGGCGATATCTGAAGCTTTCTTT. It yields the protein CASSPGQGAISEAFF.

The CDR3 sequence is CASRASIAGKDEQFF. In DNA, the CDR3 is TGTGCCAGCAGAGCTTCAATAGCGGGAAAGGATGAGCAGTTCTTC. V gene TRBV28 combines with J gene TRBJ2-1; TRBD2 aligns across 8 bases. Germline CDR1 reads MDHEN; CDR2 reads SYDVKM. The CDR3 spans 15 residues. V lost 6 bases to trimming and J lost 8 bases; unmatched junction nucleotides: 12.

CDR3: CASSLVGTGEDTQYF. For the CDR3, the DNA is TGTGCCAGCAGCTTAGTGGGGACAGGGGAAGATACGCAGTATTTT. The V call is TRBV13, the J call TRBJ2-3; 10 bases map to TRBD1. V dropped 1 base and J dropped 5; count of bases not matched to a gene: 3. This CDR3 region has 15 residues. Germline V gene data show CDR1 as PRHDT and CDR2 as FYEKMQ (reference sequence).

The chain recombines TRBV19 with TRBJ1-2, with D perhaps TRBD1 (5 bases). This CDR3 region has 14 residues. V was clipped by 5 bases and J by 1 base, with 11 bases between them. Germline CDR1 is LNHDA and CDR2 is SQIVND (reference sequence). The CDR3 nucleotides read TGTGCCAGTAGTCCACTGACAGATAACTATGGCTACACCTTC. Protein product: CASSPLTDNYGYTF. The full variable domain, its missing parts supplied by reference TRBV19 and TRBJ1-2, is DGGITQSPKYLFRKEGQNVTLSCEQNLNHDAMYWYRQDPGQGLRLIYYSQIVNDFQKGDIAEGYSVSREKKESFPLTVTSAQKNPTAFYLCASSPLTDNYGYTFGSGTRLTVV.

The J gene is TRBJ2-7, the V gene TRBV10-1; D is undetermined. Looked up from germline, CDR1 is WNHNN and CDR2 is SYGVQD (reference sequence). The CDR3 consists of 13 residues. Trimming took 2 bases from V and 3 from J, leaving 8 bases between them. The CDR3 bases are TGCGCCAGCAGTGAGCGAACTTTCTACGAGCAGTACTTC. The encoded protein is CASSERTFYEQYF.

The chain combines TRBV6-4 with TRBJ1-5; D unresolved. V was trimmed by 6 bases and J by 3 bases, leaving 15 bases between them. The CDR3 covers 15 residues. Germline V lookup: CDR1 MRHNA, CDR2 SNTAGT. CDR3 loop: CASRTGWHLNQPQHF. CDR3 DNA sequence: TGTGCCAGCAGGACCGGGTGGCATCTCAATCAGCCCCAGCATTTT.

V and J are TRBV7-9 and TRBJ1-5; TRBD1 aligns across 7 bases. This CDR3 region has 13 residues. After removal of 3 bases from V and 5 bases from J, the junction contained 1 base not matched to a gene. Germline values: CDR1 SEHNR, CDR2 FQNEAQ (reference sequence). The CDR3 region is CASSFTGDQPQHF. CDR3 sequence (DNA): TGTGCCAGCAGCTTTACAGGGGATCAGCCCCAGCATTTT.

The V call is TRBV10-2, the J call TRBJ1-3, with D uncertain. V was cut by 3 bases and J by 0 bases, with 9 bases left in between. The CDR3 is 15 amino acids. From germline, CDR1 is WSHSY and CDR2 SAAADI. The CDR3, as DNA: TGCGCCAGCAGTGACCCGGAGTACTCTGGAAACACCATATATTTT. Amino acids: CASSDPEYSGNTIYF.